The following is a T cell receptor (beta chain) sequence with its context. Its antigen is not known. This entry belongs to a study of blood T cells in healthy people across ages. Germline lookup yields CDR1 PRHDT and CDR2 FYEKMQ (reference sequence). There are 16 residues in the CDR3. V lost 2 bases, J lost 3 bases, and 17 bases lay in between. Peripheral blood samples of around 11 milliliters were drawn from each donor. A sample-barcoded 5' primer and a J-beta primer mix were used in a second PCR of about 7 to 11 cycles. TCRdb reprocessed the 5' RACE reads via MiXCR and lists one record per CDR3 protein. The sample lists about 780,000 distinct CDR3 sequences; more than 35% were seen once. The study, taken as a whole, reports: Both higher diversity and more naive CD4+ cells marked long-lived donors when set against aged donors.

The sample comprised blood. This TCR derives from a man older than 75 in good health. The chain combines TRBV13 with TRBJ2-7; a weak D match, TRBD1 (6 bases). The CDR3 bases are TGTGCCAGCAGCTTACAGTTCATGGGACAAGTCTACGAGCAGTACTTC. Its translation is CASSLQFMGQVYEQYF.